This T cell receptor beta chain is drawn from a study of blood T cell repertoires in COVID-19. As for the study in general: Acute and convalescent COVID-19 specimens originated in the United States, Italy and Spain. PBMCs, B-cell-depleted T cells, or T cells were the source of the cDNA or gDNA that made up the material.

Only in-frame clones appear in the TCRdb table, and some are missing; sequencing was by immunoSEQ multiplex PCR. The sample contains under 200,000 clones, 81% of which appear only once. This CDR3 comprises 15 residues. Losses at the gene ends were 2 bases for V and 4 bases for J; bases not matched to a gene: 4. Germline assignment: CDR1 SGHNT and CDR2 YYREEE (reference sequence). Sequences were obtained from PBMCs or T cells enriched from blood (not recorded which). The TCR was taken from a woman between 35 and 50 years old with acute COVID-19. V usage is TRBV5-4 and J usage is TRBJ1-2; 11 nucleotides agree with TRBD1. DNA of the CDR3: TGTGCCAGCAGCTTCCGGACAGGGGGCGCCTATGGCTACACCTTC. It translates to CASSFRTGGAYGYTF.